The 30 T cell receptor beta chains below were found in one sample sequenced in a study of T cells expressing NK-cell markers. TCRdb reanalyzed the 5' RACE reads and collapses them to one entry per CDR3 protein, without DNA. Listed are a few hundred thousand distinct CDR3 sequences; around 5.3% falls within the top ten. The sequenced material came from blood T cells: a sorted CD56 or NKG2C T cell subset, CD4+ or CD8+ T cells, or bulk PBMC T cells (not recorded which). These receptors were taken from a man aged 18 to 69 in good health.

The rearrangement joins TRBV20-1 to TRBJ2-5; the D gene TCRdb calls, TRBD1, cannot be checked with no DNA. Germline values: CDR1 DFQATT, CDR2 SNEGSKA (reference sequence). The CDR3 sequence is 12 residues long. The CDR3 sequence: CSANHREETQYF.

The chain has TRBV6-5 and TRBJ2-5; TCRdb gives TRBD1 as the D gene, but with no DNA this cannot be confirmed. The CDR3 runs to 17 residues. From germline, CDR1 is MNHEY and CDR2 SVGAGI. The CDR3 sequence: CASSYPPFKDREETQYF.

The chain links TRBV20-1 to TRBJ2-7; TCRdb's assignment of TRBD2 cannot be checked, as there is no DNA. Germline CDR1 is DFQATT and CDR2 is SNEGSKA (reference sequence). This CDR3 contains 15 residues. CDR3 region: CSARDMRTSNYEQYF.

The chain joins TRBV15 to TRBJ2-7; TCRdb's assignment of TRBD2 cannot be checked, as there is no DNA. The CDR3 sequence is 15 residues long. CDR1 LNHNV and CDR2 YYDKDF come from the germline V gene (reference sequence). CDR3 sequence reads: CATSRRRDLLGEQYF.

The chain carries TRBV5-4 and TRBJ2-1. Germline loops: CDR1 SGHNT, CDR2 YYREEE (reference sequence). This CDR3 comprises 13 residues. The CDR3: CASSQAVTNEQFF.

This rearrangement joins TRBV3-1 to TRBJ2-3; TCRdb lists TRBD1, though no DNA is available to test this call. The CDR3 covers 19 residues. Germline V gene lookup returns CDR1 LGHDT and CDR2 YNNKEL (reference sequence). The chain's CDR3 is CASSRSAPLGQGWSDTQYF.

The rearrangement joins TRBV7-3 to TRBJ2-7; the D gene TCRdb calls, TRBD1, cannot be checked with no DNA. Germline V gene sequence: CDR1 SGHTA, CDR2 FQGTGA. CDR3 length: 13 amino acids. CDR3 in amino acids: CASSPGRRDEQYF.

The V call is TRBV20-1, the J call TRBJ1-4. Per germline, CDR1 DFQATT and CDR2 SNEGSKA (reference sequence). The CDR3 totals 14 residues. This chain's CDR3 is CSAREPGRNEKLFF.

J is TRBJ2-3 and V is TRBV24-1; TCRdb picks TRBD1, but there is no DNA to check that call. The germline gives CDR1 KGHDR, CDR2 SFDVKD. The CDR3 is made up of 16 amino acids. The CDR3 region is CATSESSGTGTDTQYF.

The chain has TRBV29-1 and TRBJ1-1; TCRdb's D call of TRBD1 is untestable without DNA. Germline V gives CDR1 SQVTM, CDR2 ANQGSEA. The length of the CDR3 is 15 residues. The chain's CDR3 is CSVDMTGRLNTEAFF.

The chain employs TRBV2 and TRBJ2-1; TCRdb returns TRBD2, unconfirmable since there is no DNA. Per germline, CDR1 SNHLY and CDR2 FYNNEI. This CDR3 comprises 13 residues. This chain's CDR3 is CASSEWRGGEQFF.

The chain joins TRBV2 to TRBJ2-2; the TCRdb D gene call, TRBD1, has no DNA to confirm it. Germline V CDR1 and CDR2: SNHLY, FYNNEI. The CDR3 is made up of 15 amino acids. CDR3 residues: CASREVGGHTGELFF. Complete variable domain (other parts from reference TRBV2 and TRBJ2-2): EPEVTQTPSHQVTQMGQEVILRCVPISNHLYFYWYRQILGQKVEFLVSFYNNEISEKSEIFDDQFSVERPDGSNFTLKIRSTKLEDSAMYFCASREVGGHTGELFFGEGSRLTVL.

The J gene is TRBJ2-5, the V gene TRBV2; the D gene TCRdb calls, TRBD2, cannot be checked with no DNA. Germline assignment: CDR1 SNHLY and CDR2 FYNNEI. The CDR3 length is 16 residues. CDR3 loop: CASSENGLVSAETQYF.

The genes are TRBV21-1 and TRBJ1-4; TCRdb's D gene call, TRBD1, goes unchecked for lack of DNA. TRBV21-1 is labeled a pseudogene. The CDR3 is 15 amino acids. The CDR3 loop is CASNRQGSTNEKLFF.

The CDR3 is CSASPTGGVAGELFF. The gene calls are TRBV20-1 and TRBJ2-2; absent DNA, TCRdb's TRBD1 call cannot be checked. Germline V gene sequence: CDR1 DFQATT, CDR2 SNEGSKA (reference sequence). The CDR3 contains 15 residues.

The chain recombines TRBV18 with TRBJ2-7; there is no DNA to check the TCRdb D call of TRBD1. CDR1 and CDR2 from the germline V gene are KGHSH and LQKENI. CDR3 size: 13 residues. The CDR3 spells CASSPGRAYEQYF.

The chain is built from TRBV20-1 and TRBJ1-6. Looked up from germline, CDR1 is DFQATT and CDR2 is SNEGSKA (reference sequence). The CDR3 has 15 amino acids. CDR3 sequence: CSARDLGFLGSPLHF.

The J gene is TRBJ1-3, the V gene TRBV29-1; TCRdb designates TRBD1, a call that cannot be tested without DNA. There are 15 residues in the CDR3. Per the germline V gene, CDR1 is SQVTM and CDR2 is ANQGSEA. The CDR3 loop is CSVAPGQGEGDTIYF. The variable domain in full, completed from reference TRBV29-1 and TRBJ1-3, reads SAVISQKPSRDICQRGTSLTIQCQVDSQVTMMFWYRQQPGQSLTLIATANQGSEATYESGFVIDKFPISRPNLTFSTLTVSNMSPEDSSIYLCSVAPGQGEGDTIYFGEGSWLTVV.

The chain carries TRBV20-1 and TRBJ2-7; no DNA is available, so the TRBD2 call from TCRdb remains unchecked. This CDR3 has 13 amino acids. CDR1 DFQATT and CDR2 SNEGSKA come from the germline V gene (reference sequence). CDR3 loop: CSAIAVNSYEQYF.

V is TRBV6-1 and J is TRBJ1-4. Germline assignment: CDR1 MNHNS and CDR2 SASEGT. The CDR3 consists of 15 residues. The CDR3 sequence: CASRTGLAPNEKLFF.

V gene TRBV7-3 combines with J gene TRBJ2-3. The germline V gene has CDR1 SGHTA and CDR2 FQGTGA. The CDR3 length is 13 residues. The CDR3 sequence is CASSPDGYGTQYF.

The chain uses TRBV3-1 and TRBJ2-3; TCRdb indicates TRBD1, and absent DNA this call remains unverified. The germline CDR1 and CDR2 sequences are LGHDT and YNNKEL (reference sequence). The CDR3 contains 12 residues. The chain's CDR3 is CASSQVGGTQYF.

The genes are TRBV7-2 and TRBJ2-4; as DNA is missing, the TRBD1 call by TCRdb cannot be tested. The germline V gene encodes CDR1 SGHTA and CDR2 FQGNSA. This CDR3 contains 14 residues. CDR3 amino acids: CASSQANRGWIQYF.

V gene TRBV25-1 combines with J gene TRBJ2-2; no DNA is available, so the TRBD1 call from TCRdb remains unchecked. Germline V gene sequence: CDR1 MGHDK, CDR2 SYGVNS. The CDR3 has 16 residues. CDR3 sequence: CASSEAGTVISGELFF. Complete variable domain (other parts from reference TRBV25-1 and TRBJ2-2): EADIYQTPRYLVIGTGKKITLECSQTMGHDKMYWYQQDPGMELHLIHYSYGVNSTEKGDLSSESTVSRIRTEHFPLTLESARPSHTSQYLCASSEAGTVISGELFFGEGSRLTVL.

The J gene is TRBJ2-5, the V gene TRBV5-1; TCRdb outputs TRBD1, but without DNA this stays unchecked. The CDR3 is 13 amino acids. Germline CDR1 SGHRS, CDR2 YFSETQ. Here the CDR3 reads CASSLESGGTQYF.

This CDR3 is CSVEDRMDTGELFF. V gene TRBV29-1 combines with J gene TRBJ2-2. Germline V gene lookup returns CDR1 SQVTM and CDR2 ANQGSEA. This CDR3 spans 14 amino acids.

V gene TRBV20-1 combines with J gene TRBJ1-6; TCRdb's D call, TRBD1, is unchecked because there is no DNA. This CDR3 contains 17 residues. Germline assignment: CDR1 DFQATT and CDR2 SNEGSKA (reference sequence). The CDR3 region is CSARDATGGNSNSPLHF.

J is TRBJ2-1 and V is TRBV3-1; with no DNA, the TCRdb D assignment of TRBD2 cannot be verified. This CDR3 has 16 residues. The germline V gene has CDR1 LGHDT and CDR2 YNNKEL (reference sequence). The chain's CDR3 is CASSQDWGLVLNEQFF.

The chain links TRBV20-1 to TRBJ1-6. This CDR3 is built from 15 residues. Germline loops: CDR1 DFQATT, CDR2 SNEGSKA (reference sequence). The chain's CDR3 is CSARDSGEVSSPLHF.

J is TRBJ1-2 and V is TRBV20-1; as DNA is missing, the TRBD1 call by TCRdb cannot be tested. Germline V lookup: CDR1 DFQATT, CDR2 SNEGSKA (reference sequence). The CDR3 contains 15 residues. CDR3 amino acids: CSARARQGPNYGYTF.